The entry below gives a single T cell receptor beta chain sequence along with its context. Its antigen is unknown. The record originates from a study of vaccination effects on CD4 cells after COVID-19. Clones were read by immunoSEQ multiplex PCR, and TCRdb kept only the in-frame ones, dropping some. Of roughly 27,000 clones in the sample, around 70% are singletons; the top ten hold roughly a tenth. Findings of the study overall: Marked clonal contraction was seen late after vaccination (in both infection- and vaccine-induced clones).

Germline assignment: CDR1 LGHDT and CDR2 YNNKEL (reference sequence). The CDR3 spans 14 residues. V lost 4 bases and J lost 5; bases outside the gene matches: 4. Viral peptide pool expansion of antigen-specific CD4+ T cells preceded sequencing in the ViraFEST assay. Subsequent to less than twelve days of culture, CD4+ T cells were isolated. All vaccine recipients tested negative for nucleocapsid antibodies and had never contracted SARS-CoV-2 infection. Here the sequenced sample was CD4+ T cells from PBMCs cultured with SARS-CoV-2 spike peptides, taken before COVID-19 vaccination. The source is a human donor who received a COVID-19 vaccine. V and J are TRBV3-1 (or the pseudogene TRBV3-2) and TRBJ2-1, with TRBD2 identical over 8 bases. As DNA, the CDR3 is TGTGCCAGCAGCCCGACTAGCGCTAACAATGAGCAGTTCTTC. It yields the protein CASSPTSANNEQFF.